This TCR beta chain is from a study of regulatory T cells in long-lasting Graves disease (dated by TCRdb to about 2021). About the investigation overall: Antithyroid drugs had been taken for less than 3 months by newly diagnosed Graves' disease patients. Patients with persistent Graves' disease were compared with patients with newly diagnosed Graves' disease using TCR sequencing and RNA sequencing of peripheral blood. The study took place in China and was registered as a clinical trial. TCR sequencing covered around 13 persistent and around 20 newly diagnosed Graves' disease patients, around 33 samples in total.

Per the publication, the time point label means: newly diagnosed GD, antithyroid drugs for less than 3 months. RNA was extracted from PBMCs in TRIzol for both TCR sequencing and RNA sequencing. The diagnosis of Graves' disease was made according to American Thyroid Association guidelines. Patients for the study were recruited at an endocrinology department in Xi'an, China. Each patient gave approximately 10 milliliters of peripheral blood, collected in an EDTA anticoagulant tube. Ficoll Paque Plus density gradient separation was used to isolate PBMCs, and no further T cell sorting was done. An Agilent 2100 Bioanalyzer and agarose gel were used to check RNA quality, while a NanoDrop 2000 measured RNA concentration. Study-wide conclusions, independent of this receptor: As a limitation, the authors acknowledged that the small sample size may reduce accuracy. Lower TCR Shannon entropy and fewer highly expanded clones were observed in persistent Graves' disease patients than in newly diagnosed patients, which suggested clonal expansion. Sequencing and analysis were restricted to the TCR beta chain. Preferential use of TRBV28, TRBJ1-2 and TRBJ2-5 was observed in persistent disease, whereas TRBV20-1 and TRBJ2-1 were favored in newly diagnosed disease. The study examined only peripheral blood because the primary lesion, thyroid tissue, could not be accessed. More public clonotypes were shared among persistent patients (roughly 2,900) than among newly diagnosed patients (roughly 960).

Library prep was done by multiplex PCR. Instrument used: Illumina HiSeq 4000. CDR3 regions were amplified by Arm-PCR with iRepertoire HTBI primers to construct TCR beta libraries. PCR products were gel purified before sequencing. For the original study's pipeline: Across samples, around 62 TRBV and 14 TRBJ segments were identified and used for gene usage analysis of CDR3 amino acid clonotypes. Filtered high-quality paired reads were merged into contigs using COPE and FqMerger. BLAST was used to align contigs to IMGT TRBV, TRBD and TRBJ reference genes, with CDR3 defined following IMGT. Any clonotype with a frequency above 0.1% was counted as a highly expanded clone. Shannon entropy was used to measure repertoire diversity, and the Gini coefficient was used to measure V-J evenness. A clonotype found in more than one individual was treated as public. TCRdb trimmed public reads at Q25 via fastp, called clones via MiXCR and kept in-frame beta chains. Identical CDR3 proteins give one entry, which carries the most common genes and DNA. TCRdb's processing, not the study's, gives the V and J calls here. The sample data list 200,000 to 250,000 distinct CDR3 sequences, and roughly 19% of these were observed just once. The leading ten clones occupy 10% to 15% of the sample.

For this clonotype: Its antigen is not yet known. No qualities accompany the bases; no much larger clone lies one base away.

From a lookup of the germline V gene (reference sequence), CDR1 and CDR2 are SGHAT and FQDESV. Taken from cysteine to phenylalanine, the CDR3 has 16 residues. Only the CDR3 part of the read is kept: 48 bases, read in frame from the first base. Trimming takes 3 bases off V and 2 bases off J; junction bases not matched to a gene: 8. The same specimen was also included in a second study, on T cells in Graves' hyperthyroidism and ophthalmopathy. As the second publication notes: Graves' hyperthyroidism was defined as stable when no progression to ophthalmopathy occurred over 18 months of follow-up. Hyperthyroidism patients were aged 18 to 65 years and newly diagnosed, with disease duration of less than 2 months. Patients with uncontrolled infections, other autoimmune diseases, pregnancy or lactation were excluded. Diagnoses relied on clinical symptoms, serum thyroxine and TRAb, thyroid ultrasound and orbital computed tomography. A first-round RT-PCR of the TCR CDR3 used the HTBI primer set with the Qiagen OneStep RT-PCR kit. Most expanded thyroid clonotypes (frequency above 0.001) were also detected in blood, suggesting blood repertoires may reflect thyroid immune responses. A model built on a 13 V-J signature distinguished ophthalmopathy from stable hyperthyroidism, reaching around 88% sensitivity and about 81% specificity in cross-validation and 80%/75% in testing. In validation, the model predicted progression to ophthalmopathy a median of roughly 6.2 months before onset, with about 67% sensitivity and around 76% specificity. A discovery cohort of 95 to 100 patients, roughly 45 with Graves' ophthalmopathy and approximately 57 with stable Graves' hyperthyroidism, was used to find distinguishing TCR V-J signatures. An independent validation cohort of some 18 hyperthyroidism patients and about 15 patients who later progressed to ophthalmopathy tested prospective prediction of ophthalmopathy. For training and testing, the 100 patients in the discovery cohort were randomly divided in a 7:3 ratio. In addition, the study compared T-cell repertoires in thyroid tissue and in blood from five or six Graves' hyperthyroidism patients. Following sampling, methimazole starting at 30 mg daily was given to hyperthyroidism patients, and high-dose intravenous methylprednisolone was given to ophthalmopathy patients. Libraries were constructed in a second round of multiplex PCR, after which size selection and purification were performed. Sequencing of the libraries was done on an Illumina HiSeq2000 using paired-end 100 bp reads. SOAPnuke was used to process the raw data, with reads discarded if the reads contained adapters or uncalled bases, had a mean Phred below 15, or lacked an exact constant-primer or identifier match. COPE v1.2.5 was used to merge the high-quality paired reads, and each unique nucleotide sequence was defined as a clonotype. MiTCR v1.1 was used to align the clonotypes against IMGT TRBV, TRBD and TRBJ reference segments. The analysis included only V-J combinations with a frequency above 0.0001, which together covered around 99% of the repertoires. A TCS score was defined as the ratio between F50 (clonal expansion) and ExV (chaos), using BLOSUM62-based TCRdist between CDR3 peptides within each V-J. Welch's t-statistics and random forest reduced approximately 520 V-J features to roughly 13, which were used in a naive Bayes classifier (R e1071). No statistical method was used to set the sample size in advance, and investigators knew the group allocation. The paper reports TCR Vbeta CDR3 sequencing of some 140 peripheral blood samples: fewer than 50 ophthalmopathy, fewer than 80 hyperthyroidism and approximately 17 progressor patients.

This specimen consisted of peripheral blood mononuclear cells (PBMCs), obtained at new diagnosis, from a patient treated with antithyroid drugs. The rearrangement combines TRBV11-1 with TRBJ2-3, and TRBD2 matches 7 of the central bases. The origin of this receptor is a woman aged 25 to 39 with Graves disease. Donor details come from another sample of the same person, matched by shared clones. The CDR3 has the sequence CASSLGLGTTTDTQYF. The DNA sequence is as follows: TGTGCCAGCAGCTTGGGACTGGGGACTACCACAGATACGCAGTATTTT. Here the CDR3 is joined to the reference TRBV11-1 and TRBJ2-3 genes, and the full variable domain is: EAEVAQSPRYKITEKSQAVAFWCDPISGHATLYWYRQILGQGPELLVQFQDESVVDDSQLPKDRFSAERLKGVDSTLKIQPAELGDSAMYLCASSLGLGTTTDTQYFGPGTRLTVL.